The clone carrying this TCR beta chain was seen only a few times. Its antigen is currently unknown. Expressed TCRB transcripts were sequenced because the entire RNA isolate underwent reverse transcription. Sequencing was performed with immunoSEQ multiplex PCR; in TCRdb, only in-frame clones are kept and a portion is missing. The sample yields under 900,000 clones, under 20% seen once. This sample stems from a study of beta chain features in type 1 diabetes. Germline CDR1 and CDR2: SGHKS and YYEKEE (reference sequence). This CDR3 has 15 amino acids. The ends lost 3 bases at V and 2 bases at J; junction bases unmatched: 7. Overall study results and limits: Naive, central memory and Treg TCRB repertoires seemed to resemble each other more closely in patients than they did in healthy donors. Cells carrying high TCR expression could end up over-represented when cDNA is sequenced. PCR might preferentially amplify shorter templates, equally in patients and controls.

What was sequenced was naive CD4+ T cells from blood. V and J are TRBV5-5 and TRBJ2-7, with 8 bases matching TRBD2. The sequence was collected from a woman aged 18-35 years in good health. The CDR3 loop reads CASSSAGGIAYEQYF. CDR3 in DNA: TGTGCCAGCAGCTCGGCGGGGGGAATTGCCTACGAGCAGTACTTC.